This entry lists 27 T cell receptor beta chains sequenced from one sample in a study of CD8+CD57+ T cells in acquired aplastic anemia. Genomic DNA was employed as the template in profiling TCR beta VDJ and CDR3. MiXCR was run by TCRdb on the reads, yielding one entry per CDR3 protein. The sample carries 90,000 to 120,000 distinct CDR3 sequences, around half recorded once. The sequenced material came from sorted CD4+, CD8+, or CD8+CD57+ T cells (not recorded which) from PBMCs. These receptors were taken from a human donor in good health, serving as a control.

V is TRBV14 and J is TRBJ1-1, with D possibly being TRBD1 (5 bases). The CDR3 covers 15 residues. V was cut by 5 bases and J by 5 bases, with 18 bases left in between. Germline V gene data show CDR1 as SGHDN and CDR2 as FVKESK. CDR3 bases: TGTGCCAGCAGCTGGGAGGCAGGGCAGATGACTGAAGCTTTCTTT. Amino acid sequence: CASSWEAGQMTEAFF.

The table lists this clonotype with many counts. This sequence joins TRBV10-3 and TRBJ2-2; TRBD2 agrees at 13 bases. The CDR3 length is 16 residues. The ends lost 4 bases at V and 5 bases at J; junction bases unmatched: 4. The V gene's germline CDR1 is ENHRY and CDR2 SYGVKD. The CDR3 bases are TGTGCCATCAGTGCAACTAGCGGGGGGGGTACCGGGGAGCTGTTTTTT. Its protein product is CAISATSGGGTGELFF.

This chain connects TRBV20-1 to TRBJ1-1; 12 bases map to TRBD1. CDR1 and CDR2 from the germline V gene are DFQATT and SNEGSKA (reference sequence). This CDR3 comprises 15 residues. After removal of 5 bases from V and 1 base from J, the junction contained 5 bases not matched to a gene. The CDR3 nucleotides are TGCAGTGCTCCCGGGACAGGGGGCAAGAACACTGAAGCTTTCTTT. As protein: CSAPGTGGKNTEAFF.

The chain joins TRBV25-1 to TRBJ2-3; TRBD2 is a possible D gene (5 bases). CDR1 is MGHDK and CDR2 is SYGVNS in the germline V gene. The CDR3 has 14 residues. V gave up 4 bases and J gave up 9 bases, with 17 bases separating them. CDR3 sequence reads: CASSGNSNPGTQYF. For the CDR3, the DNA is TGTGCCAGCAGTGGAAACTCAAACCCGGGGACGCAGTATTTT.

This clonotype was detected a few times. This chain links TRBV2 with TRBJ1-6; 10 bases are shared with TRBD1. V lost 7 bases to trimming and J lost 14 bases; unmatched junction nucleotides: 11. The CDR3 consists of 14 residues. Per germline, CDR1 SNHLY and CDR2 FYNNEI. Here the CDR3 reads CASIGQGVLRTLHF. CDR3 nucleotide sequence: TGTGCCAGCATCGGACAGGGGGTGTTGAGGACCCTCCACTTT.

In DNA form, the CDR3 reads TGCGCCAGCAGCTCAACCACTGGACAGGGACCAGCTTTCTTT. This translates into CASSSTTGQGPAFF. V usage is TRBV5-1 and J usage is TRBJ1-1; TRBD1 matches 8 bases. J was trimmed by 10 bases and V by 3 bases; bases with no gene match: 11. Germline CDR1 is SGHRS and CDR2 is YFSETQ. This CDR3 is 14 amino acids long.

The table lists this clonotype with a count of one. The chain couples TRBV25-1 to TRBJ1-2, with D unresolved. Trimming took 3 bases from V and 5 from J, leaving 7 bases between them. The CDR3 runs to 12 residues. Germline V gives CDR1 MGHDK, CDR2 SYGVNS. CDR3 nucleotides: TGTGCCAGCAGTGATTCGCTTTATGGCTACACCTTC. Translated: CASSDSLYGYTF.

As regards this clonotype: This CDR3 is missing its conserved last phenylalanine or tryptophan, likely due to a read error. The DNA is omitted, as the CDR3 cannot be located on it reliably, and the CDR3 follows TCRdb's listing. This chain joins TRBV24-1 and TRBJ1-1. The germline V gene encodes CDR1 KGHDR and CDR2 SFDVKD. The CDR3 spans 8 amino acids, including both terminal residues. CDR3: CATSDLGG.

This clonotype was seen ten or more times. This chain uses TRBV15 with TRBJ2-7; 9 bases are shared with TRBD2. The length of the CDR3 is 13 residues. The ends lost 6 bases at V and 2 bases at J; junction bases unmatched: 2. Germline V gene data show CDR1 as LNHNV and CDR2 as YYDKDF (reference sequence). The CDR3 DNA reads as TGTGCCACCAGGAAGCGGGGGGCCTACGAGCAGTACTTC. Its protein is CATRKRGAYEQYF.

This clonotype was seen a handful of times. The CDR3 sequence: CASREARGEKLFF. Here the CDR3 DNA reads TGTGCCAGCAGGGAGGCACGTGGCGAAAAACTGTTTTTT. The chain has TRBV27 and TRBJ1-4; D ambiguous. This CDR3 has 13 amino acids. V shed 6 bases and J shed 8 bases, with 13 bases lying between them. Germline-derived CDR1 and CDR2 are MNHEY and SMNVEV (reference sequence).

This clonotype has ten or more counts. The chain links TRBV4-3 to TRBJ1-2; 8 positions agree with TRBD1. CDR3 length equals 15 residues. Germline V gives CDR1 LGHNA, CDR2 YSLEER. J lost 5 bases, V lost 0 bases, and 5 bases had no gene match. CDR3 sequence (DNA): TGCGCCAGCAGCCAAGATGATCAGGGGGCATATGGCTACACCTTC. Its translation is CASSQDDQGAYGYTF.

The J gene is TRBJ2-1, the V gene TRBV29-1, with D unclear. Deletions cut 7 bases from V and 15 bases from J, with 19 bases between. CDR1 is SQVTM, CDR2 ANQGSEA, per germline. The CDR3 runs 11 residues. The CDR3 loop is CSGTIGPVLFF. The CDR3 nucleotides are TGCAGCGGTACAATTGGGCCTGTATTGTTCTTC.

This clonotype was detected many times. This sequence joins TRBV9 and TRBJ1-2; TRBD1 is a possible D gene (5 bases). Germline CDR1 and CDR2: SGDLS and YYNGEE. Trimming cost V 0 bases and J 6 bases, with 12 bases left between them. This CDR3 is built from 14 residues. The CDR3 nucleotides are TGTGCCAGCAGCGTAGGCTGGGGGGAGAATGGCTACACCTTC. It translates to CASSVGWGENGYTF.

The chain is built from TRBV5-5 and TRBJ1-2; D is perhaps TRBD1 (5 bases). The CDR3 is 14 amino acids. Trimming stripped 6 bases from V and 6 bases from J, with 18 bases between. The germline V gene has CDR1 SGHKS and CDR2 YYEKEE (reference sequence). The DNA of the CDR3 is TGTGCCAGCAACTCGCACGCAGGGAACAATGGCTACACCTTC. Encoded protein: CASNSHAGNNGYTF. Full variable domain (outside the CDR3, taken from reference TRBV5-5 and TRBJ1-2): DAGVTQSPTHLIKTRGQQVTLRCSPISGHKSVSWYQQVLGQGPQFIFQYYEKEERGRGNFPDRFSARQFPNYSSELNVNALLLGDSALYLCASNSHAGNNGYTFGSGTRLTVV.

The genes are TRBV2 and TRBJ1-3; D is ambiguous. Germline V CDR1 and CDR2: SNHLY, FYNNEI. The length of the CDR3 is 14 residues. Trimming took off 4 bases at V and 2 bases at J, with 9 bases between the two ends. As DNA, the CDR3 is TGTGCCAGCAGTGCCAGCCAGGCTGGAAACACCATATATTTT. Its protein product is CASSASQAGNTIYF.

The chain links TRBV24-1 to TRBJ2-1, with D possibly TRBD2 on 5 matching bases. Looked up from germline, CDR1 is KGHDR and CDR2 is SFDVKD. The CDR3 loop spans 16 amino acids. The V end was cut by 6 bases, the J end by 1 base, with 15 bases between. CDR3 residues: CATSPGKVLSYNEQFF. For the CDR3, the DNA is TGTGCCACCAGTCCCGGGAAGGTCCTATCCTACAATGAGCAGTTCTTC.

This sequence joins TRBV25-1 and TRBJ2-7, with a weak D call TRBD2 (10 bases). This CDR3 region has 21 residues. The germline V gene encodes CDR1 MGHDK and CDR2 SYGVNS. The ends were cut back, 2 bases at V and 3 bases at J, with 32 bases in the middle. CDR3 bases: TGTGCCAGCAGTGAAGGGGACAGGGTGGATGGAGCGGGAGGGCCGTTCTACGAGCAGTACTTC. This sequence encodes CASSEGDRVDGAGGPFYEQYF.

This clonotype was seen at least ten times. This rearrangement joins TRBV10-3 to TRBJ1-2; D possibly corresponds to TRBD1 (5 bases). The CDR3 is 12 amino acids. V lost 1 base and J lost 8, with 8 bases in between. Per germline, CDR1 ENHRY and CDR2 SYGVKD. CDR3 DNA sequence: TGTGCCATCAGTGAGTTAGGGGCCGGCTACACCTTC. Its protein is CAISELGAGYTF.

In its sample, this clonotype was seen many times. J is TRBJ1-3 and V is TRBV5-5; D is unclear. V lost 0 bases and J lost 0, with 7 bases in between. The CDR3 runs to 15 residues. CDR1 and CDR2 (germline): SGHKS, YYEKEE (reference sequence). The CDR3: CASSLAGYSGNTIYF. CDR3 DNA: TGTGCCAGCAGCTTGGCCGGCTACTCTGGAAACACCATATATTTT.

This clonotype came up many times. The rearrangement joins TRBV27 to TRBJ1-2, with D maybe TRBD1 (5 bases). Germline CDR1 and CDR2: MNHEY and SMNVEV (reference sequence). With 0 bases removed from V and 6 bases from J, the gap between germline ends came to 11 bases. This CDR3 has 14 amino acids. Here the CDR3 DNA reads TGTGCCAGCAGTTTATCCGGGACTAGCCATGGCTACACCTTC. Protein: CASSLSGTSHGYTF.

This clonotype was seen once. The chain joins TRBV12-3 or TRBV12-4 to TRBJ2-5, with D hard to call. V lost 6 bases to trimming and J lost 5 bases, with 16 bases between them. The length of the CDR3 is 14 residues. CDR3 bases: TGTGCCAGCAGCCAGGATGAAGGGCTTGAGACCCAGTACTTC. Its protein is CASSQDEGLETQYF.

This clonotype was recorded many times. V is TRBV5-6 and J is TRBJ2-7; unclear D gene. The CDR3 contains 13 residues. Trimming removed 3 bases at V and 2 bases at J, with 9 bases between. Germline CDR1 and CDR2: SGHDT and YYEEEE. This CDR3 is CASSSGPTYEQYF. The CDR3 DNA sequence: TGTGCCAGCAGCTCCGGGCCCACCTACGAGCAGTACTTC.

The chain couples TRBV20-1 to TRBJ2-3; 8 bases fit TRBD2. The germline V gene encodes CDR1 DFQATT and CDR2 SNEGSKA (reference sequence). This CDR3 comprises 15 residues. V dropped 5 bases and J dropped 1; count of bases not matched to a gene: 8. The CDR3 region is CSAQNGLAGTDTQYF. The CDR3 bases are TGCAGTGCTCAAAACGGACTAGCCGGCACAGATACGCAGTATTTT.

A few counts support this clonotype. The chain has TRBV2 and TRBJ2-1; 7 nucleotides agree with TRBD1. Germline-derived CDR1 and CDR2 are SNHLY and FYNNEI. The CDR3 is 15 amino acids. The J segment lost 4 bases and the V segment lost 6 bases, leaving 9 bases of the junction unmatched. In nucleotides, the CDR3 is TGTGCCAGCAGCACCGACAGGGCCCTGTACAATGAGCAGTTCTTC. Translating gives CASSTDRALYNEQFF.

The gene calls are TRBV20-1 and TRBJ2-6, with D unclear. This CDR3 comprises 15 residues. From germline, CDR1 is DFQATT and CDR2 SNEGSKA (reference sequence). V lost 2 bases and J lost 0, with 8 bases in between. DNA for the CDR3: TGCAGTGCTAGACAGGAACCCTCTGGGGCCAACGTCCTGACTTTC. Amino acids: CSARQEPSGANVLTF.

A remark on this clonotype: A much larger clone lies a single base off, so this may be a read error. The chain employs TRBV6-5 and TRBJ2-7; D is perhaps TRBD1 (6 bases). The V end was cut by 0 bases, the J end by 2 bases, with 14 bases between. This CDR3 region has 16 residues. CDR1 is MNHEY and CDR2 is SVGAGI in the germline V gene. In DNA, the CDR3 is TGTGCCAGCAGTTACTCGACGGGACACAAAGCCTACGAGCAGTACTTC. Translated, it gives CASSYSTGHKAYEQYF.

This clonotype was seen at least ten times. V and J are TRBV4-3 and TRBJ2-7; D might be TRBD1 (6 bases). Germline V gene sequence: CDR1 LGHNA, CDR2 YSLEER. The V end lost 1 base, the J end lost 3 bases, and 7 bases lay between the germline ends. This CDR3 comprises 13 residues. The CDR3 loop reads CASSQARGYEQYF. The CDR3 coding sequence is TGCGCCAGCAGCCAAGCCAGGGGCTACGAGCAGTACTTC.